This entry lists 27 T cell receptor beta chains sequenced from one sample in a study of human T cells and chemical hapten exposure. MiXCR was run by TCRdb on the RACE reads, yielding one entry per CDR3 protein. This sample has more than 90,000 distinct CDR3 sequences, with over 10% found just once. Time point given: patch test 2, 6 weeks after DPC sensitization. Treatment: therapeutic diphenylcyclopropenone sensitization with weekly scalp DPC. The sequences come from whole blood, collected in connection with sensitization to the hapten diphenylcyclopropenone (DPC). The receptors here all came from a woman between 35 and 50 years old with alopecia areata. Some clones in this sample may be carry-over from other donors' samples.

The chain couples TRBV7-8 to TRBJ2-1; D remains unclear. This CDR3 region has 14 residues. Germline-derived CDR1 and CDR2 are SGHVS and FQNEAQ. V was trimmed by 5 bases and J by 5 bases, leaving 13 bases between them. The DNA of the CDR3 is TGTGCCAGCAGCCCCCAATTAGCTCACAATGAGCAGTTCTTC. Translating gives CASSPQLAHNEQFF.

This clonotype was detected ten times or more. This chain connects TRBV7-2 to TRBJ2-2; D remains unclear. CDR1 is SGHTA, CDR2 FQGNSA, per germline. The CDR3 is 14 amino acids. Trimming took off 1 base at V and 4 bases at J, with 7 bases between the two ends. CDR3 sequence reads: CASSLDYGTGELFF. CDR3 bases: TGTGCCAGCAGCTTAGACTACGGCACCGGGGAGCTGTTTTTT.

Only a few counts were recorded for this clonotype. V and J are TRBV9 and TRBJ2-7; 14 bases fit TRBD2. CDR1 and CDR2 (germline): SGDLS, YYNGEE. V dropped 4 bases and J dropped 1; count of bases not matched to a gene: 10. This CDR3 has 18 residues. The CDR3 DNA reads TGTGCCAGCAGCTTCGGACTAGCGGGAGGAACTAGATCCTACGAGCAGTACTTC. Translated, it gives CASSFGLAGGTRSYEQYF. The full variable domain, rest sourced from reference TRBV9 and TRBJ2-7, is DSGVTQTPKHLITATGQRVTLRCSPRSGDLSVYWYQQSLDQGLQFLIQYYNGEERAKGNILERFSAQQFPDLHSELNLSSLELGDSALYFCASSFGLAGGTRSYEQYFGPGTRLTVT.

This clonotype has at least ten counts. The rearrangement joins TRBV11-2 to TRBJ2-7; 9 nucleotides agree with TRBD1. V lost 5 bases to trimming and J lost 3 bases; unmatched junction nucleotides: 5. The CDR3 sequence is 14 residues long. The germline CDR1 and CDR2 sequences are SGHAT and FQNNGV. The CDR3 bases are TGTGCCAGCAGCCGGGGACAGGGAGTCTACGAGCAGTACTTC. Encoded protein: CASSRGQGVYEQYF.

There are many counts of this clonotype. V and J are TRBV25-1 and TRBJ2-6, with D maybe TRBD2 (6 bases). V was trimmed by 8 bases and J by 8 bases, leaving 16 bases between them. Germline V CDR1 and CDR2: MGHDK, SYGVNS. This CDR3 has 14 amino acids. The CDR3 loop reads CASVGGLGSNVLTF. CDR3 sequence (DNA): TGTGCCAGCGTGGGAGGTCTGGGGTCCAACGTCCTGACTTTC.

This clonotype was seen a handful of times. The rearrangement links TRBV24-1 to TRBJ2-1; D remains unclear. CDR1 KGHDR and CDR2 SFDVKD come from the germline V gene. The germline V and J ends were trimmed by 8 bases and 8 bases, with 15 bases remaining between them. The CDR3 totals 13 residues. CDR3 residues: CATTSDSFDEQFF. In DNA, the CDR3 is TGTGCCACCACCTCGGATAGCTTCGATGAGCAGTTCTTC.

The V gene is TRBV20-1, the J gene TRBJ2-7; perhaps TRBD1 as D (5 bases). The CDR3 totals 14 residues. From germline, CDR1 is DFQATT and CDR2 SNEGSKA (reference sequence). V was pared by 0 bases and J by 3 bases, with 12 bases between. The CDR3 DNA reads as TGCAGTGCTAGAGATCGCAGGGTCGGCTACGAGCAGTACTTC. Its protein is CSARDRRVGYEQYF.

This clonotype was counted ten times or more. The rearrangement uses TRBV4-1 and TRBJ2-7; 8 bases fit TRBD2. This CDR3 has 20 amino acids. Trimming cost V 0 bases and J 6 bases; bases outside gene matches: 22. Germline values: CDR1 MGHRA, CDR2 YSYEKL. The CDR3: CASSQDRVRGVAGLPLEQYF. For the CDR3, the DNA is TGCGCCAGCAGCCAAGATCGGGTCCGGGGGGTAGCGGGGCTTCCGCTCGAGCAGTACTTC.

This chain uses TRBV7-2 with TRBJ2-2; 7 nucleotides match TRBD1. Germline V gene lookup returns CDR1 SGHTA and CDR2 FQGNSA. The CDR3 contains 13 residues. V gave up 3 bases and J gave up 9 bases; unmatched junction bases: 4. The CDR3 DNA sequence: TGTGCCAGCAGCTTCGGGACAGCCAGGGAGCTGTTTTTT. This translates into CASSFGTARELFF.

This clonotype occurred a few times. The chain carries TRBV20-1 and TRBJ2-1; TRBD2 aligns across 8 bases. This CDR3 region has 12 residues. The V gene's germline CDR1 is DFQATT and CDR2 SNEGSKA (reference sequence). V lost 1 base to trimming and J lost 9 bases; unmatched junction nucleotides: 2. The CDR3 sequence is CSARGTSTEQFF. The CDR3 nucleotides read TGCAGTGCTAGAGGGACTAGCACTGAGCAGTTCTTC.

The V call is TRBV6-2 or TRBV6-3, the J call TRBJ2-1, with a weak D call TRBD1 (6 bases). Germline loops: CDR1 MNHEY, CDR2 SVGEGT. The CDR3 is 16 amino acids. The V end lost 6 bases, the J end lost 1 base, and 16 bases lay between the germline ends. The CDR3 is CASRRGTGKSYNEQFF. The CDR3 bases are TGTGCCAGCAGGCGAGGAACAGGGAAATCCTACAATGAGCAGTTCTTC.

This CDR3 reads CASSSVTGVAGELFF. The CDR3 DNA follows: TGCGCCAGCAGCTCCGTGACAGGGGTTGCTGGGGAGCTGTTTTTT. The rearrangement uses TRBV5-1 and TRBJ2-2; 8 bases match TRBD1. The CDR3 length is 15 residues. V shed 3 bases and J 8 bases; nucleotides not matched to a gene: 9. Germline V gene data show CDR1 as SGHRS and CDR2 as YFSETQ.

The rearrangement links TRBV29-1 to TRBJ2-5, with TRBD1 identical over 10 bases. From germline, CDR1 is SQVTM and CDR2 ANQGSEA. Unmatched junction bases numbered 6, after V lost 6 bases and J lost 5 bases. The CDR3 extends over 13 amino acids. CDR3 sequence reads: CSVGDRGRETQYF. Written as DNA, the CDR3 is TGCAGCGTGGGCGACAGGGGGCGGGAGACCCAGTACTTC.

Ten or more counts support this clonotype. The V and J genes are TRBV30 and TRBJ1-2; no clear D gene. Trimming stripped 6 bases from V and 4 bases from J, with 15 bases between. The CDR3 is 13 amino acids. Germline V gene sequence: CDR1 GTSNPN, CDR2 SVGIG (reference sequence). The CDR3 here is CACSTGILYGYTF. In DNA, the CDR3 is TGTGCCTGCTCGACCGGGATACTCTATGGCTACACCTTC.

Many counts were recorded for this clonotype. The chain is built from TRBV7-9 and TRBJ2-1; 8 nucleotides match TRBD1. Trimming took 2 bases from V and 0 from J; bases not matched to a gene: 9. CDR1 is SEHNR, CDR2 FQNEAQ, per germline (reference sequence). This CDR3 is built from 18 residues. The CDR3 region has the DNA TGTGCCAGCAGCTTACAGGCAGGGGGCCGACCCTCCTACAATGAGCAGTTCTTC. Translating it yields CASSLQAGGRPSYNEQFF. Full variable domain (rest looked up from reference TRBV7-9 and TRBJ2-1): DTGVSQNPRHKITKRGQNVTFRCDPISEHNRLYWYRQTLGQGPEFLTYFQNEAQLEKSRLLSDRFSAERPKGSFSTLEIQRTEQGDSAMYLCASSLQAGGRPSYNEQFFGPGTRLTVL.

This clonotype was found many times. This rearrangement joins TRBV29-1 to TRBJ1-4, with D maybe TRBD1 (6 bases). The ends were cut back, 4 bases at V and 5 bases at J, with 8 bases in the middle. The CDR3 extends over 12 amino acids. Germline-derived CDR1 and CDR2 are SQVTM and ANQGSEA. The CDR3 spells CSVGTANEKLFF. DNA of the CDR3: TGCAGCGTTGGGACAGCAAATGAAAAACTGTTTTTT.

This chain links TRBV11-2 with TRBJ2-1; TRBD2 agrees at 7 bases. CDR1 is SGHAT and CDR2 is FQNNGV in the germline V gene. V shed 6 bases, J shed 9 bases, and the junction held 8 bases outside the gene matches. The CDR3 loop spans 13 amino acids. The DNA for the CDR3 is TGTGCCAGCAGGGGACCAACGGGGGGTGAGCAGTTCTTC. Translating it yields CASRGPTGGEQFF.

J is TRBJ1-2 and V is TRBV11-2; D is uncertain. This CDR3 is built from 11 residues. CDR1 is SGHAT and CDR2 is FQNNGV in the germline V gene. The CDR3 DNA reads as TGTGCGACGGCTACTAACTATGGCTACACCTTC. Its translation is CATATNYGYTF.

Here the CDR3 reads CASSYIRLAKFHNEQFF. The CDR3 DNA reads TGTGCCAGCAGCTACATAAGACTAGCCAAATTTCACAATGAGCAGTTCTTC. This sequence joins TRBV11-2 and TRBJ2-1; 7 nucleotides line up with TRBD2. This CDR3 contains 17 residues. Germline lookup yields CDR1 SGHAT and CDR2 FQNNGV. With 4 bases clipped from V and 5 bases from J, the junction kept 14 bases outside the gene matches.

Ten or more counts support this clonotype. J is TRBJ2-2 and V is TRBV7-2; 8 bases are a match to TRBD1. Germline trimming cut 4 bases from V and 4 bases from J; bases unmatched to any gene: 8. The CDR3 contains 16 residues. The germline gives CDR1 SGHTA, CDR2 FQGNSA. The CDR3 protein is CASSWGDRGRTGELFF. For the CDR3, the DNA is TGTGCCAGCAGCTGGGGAGACAGGGGACGCACCGGGGAGCTGTTTTTT.

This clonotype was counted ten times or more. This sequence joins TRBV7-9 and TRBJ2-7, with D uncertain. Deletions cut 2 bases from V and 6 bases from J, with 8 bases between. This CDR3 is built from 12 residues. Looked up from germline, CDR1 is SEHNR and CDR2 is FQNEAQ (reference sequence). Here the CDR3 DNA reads TGTGCCAGCAGCTTACAAGCTGCCGAGCAGTACTTC. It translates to CASSLQAAEQYF. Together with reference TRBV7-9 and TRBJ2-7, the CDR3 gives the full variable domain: DTGVSQNPRHKITKRGQNVTFRCDPISEHNRLYWYRQTLGQGPEFLTYFQNEAQLEKSRLLSDRFSAERPKGSFSTLEIQRTEQGDSAMYLCASSLQAAEQYFGPGTRLTVT.

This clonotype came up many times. The CDR3 DNA reads TGTGCCACCAGTGACCACGCGGACAGTTCGGCTGATGGCTACACCTTC. Translating it yields CATSDHADSSADGYTF. The chain uses TRBV24-1 and TRBJ1-2, with a weak D call TRBD1 (6 bases). This CDR3 spans 16 amino acids. Germline values: CDR1 KGHDR, CDR2 SFDVKD. V was cut by 4 bases and J by 6 bases, with 20 bases left in between.

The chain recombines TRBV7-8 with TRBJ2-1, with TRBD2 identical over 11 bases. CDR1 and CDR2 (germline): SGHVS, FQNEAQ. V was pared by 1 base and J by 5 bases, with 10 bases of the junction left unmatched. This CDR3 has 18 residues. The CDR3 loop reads CASSLDGSGRVRNNEQFF. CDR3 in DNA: TGTGCCAGCAGCTTAGACGGTAGCGGGAGGGTTAGGAACAATGAGCAGTTCTTC.

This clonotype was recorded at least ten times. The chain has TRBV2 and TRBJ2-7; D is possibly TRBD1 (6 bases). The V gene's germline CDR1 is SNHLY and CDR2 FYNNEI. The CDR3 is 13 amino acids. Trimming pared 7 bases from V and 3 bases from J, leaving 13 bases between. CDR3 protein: CASTLDSLYEQYF. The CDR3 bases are TGTGCCAGCACACTGGACAGTCTCTACGAGCAGTACTTC.

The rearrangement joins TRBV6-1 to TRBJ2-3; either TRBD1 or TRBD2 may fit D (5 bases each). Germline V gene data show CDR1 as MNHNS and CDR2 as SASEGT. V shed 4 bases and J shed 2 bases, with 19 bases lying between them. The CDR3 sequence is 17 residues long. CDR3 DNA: TGTGCCAGCAGTGGAGCCCGAGGGGCTATTGACACAGATACGCAGTATTTT. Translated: CASSGARGAIDTDTQYF.

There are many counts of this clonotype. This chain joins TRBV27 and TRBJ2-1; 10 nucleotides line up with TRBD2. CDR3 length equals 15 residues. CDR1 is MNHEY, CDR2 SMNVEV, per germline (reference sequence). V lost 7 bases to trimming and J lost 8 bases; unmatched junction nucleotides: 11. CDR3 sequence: CASNRGSGRLHEQFF. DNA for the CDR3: TGTGCCAGCAACCGTGGTAGCGGGAGGCTCCATGAGCAGTTCTTC.

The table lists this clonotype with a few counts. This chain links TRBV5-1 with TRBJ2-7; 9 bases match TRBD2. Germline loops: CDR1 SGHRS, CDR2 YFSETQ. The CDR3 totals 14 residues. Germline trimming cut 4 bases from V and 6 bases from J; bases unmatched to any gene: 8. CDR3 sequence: CASSPPGLAAEQYF. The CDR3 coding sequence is TGCGCCAGCAGCCCGCCGGGACTAGCAGCCGAGCAGTACTTC.